The TCR beta chain under discussion was sequenced for a study of blood T cell repertoires in COVID-19. Turning to the study itself: The origin of the acute and convalescent COVID-19 samples was the United States, Italy and Spain. The analysed material was cDNA or gDNA that came from T cells, B-cell-depleted T cells, or PBMCs.

How the authors handled the data: Reference gene primer amplification yielded estimated nucleated cell counts. Sequenced by immunoSEQ multiplex PCR; TCRdb stores in-frame clones only, minus some. V, J and clone size were drawn from that table, and D and trimming were deduced from the DNA. The profile covers about 200,000 clones, with about three quarters appearing a single time and under 8.5% taken by the ten largest. V was clipped by 4 bases and J by 2 bases, with 11 bases between them. The CDR3 extends over 13 amino acids. The germline V gene encodes CDR1 SQVTM and CDR2 ANQGSEA. The receptor was derived from a woman aged 70-85 years with acute or convalescent COVID-19. Sequences were obtained from peripheral blood. The chain joins TRBV29-1 to TRBJ1-2; D remains unclear. The CDR3 DNA reads TGCAGCGTTGTTCGGGTTAACAACTATGGCTACACCTTC. Residues: CSVVRVNNYGYTF.